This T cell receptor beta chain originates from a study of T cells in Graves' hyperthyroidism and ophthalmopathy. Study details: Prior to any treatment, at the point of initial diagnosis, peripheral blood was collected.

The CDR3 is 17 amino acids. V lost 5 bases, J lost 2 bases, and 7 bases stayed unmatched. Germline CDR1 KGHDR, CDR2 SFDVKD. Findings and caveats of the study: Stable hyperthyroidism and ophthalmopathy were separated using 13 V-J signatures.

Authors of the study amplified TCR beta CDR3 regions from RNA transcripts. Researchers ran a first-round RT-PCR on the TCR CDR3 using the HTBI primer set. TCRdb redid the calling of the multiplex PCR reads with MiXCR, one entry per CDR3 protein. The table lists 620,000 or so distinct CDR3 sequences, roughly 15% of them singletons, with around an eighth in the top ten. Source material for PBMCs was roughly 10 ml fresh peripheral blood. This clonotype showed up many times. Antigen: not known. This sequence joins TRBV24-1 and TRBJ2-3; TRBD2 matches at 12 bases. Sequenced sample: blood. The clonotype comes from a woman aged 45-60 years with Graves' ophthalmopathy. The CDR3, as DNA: TGTGCCACCAGTGGATCCGGACTAGCGGGGAACACAGATACGCAGTATTTT. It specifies CATSGSGLAGNTDTQYF.